A selection of T cell receptor beta chains follows, all from one sample in a study of blood T cell repertoires in COVID-19. Sequencing used immunoSEQ multiplex PCR; TCRdb keeps in-frame clones, though not all of them. The repertoire holds some 250,000 clones, with 80% to 85% as singletons. The specimen was peripheral blood. The receptors here all came from a man aged 55 to 70 with acute or convalescent COVID-19. Both conserved end residues are trimmed from each CDR3. Rows give clone size only sometimes, using once, few, many, or a class for an expanded clone.

V gene: TRBV10-3; J gene: TRBJ2-3; clone size: NA; CDR3 protein: AISESKGDSTNSRTDTQY
V gene: TRBV9; J gene: TRBJ1-1; clone size: once; CDR3 protein: ASSAGLSNTEAF
V gene: TRBV5-6; J gene: TRBJ1-3; clone size: NA; CDR3 protein: ASSFLTGFSGNTIY
V gene: TRBV20-1; J gene: TRBJ2-1; clone size: NA; CDR3 protein: SASQTSGRAPEQF
V gene: TRBV18; J gene: TRBJ1-1; clone size: NA; CDR3 protein: ASSLIGQNTEAF
V gene: TRBV2; J gene: TRBJ2-3; clone size: NA; CDR3 protein: ASNKGLAGTSQY
V gene: TRBV30; J gene: TRBJ2-1; clone size: NA; CDR3 protein: AWKLGGTGRPNEQF
V gene: TRBV30; J gene: TRBJ1-2; clone size: NA; CDR3 protein: AWSPNPGTAYT
V gene: TRBV3-1/TRBV3-2; J gene: TRBJ1-5; clone size: NA; CDR3 protein: ASSQHPTGNQPQH
V gene: TRBV27; J gene: TRBJ1-4; clone size: NA; CDR3 protein: ASTFIGVGAVNEKLF
V gene: TRBV5-4; J gene: TRBJ2-5; clone size: NA; CDR3 protein: ASTPTGSEETQY
V gene: TRBV9; J gene: TRBJ2-1; clone size: NA; CDR3 protein: ASSVGINEQF
V gene: TRBV3-1/TRBV3-2; J gene: TRBJ1-2; clone size: NA; CDR3 protein: ASSQGGRSRVYGYT
V gene: TRBV15; J gene: TRBJ2-7; clone size: NA; CDR3 protein: ATSREGLAGGPYEQY
V gene: TRBV10-3; J gene: TRBJ2-3; clone size: once; CDR3 protein: AIQAGTDTQY
V gene: TRBV5-1; J gene: TRBJ2-5; clone size: NA; CDR3 protein: ASSPSGGPGETQY
V gene: TRBV6-6; J gene: TRBJ2-3; clone size: NA; CDR3 protein: ASSFIAGGPDTQY
V gene: TRBV6-5; J gene: TRBJ1-1; clone size: NA; CDR3 protein: ASKELNTEAF
V gene: TRBV27; J gene: TRBJ2-2; clone size: few; CDR3 protein: ASSSRRGPRGGELF
V gene: TRBV6-4; J gene: TRBJ1-5; clone size: NA; CDR3 protein: ASSERANQPQH
V gene: TRBV7-2; J gene: TRBJ1-4; clone size: NA; CDR3 protein: ASSLQGAGEKLF
V gene: TRBV18; J gene: TRBJ2-7; clone size: NA; CDR3 protein: ASSPSQGLAYEQY
V gene: TRBV5-1; J gene: TRBJ2-7; clone size: NA; CDR3 protein: ASSLVEGGAYEQY
V gene: TRBV7-3; J gene: TRBJ2-3; clone size: NA; CDR3 protein: ASSRTGTDTQY
V gene: TRBV9; J gene: TRBJ1-2; clone size: NA; CDR3 protein: ASSVDTLGAYGYT
V gene: TRBV6-6; J gene: TRBJ2-7; clone size: NA; CDR3 protein: ASSPRKQRGGYSPYEQY
V gene: TRBV4-2; J gene: TRBJ1-1; clone size: NA; CDR3 protein: ASSQEGGSTEAF
V gene: TRBV7-9; J gene: TRBJ1-6; clone size: NA; CDR3 protein: ASSQNGLSPLH
V gene: TRBV4-1; J gene: TRBJ2-2; clone size: NA; CDR3 protein: ASSQRWLAGALNTGELF
V gene: TRBV18; J gene: TRBJ2-5; clone size: NA; CDR3 protein: ASSPPEIQETQY
V gene: TRBV3-1/TRBV3-2; J gene: TRBJ2-7; clone size: NA; CDR3 protein: ASSQEVSGQQY
V gene: TRBV7-2; J gene: TRBJ2-2; clone size: NA; CDR3 protein: ASSLGQDTGELF
V gene: TRBV27; J gene: TRBJ1-1; clone size: NA; CDR3 protein: ASSSPGDEPMNTEAF
V gene: TRBV24-1; J gene: TRBJ2-7; clone size: once; CDR3 protein: ATSDFRTGTYEQY
V gene: TRBV10-3; J gene: TRBJ1-2; clone size: NA; CDR3 protein: AISEQGGANYGYT
V gene: TRBV15; J gene: TRBJ1-4; clone size: few; CDR3 protein: ATSTPTQGPNEKLF
V gene: TRBV7-7; J gene: TRBJ2-2; clone size: NA; CDR3 protein: ASSKGAGGELF
V gene: TRBV9; J gene: TRBJ1-1; clone size: NA; CDR3 protein: ASSVEGQDKAF
V gene: TRBV5-4; J gene: TRBJ1-3; clone size: few; CDR3 protein: ASSLSIHGQRGNTIY
V gene: TRBV19; J gene: TRBJ1-2; clone size: NA; CDR3 protein: ASRTPGSFDGYT
V gene: TRBV4-3; J gene: TRBJ2-7; clone size: NA; CDR3 protein: ASSRGDSITYEQY
V gene: TRBV5-4; J gene: TRBJ1-2; clone size: NA; CDR3 protein: ASSLGGDSLNYGYT
V gene: TRBV6-5; J gene: TRBJ1-5; clone size: NA; CDR3 protein: ASSTGLRQPQH
V gene: TRBV9; J gene: TRBJ1-1; clone size: NA; CDR3 protein: ASSVSGEGPVNTEAF
V gene: TRBV30; J gene: TRBJ2-5; clone size: NA; CDR3 protein: AWSPSGGETQY
V gene: TRBV19; J gene: TRBJ2-5; clone size: NA; CDR3 protein: ASSILAGGIVQETQY
V gene: TRBV4-1; J gene: TRBJ1-5; clone size: once; CDR3 protein: ASSQPGLRQPQH
V gene: TRBV11-3; J gene: TRBJ2-5; clone size: NA; CDR3 protein: ASSLGTTSTQETQY
V gene: TRBV18; J gene: TRBJ2-1; clone size: NA; CDR3 protein: ASSPGTVRNEQF
V gene: TRBV3-1/TRBV3-2; J gene: TRBJ2-3; clone size: NA; CDR3 protein: ASSQGLAGAVSTDTQY
V gene: TRBV7-8; J gene: TRBJ2-1; clone size: NA; CDR3 protein: ASSLIVSGGVNEQF
V gene: TRBV6-2/TRBV6-3; J gene: TRBJ2-7; clone size: NA; CDR3 protein: ASSAGEQY
V gene: TRBV21-1; J gene: TRBJ2-7; clone size: NA; CDR3 protein: ASSKAGPVGRAHEQY
V gene: TRBV10-3; J gene: TRBJ2-6; clone size: NA; CDR3 protein: AITADTYSGANVLT
V gene: TRBV5-1; J gene: TRBJ1-1; clone size: NA; CDR3 protein: ASSLVGGENTEAF